These 18 T cell receptor beta chains were all obtained from the same sample, sequenced in a study of cytomegalovirus exposure and HLA in healthy donors. The PCR had 60 Vbeta and 13 Jbeta primers. Here immunoSEQ multiplex PCR was the method, and the copy in TCRdb shows in-frame clones only, minus some. The sample lists approximately 110,000 clones, around 70% occurring once. The specimen sequenced was PBMCs. All receptors derive from a man between 40 and 49 years old in good health and CMV-seropositive.

Here the CDR3 reads CASSPSGRDLGSYEQYF. The CDR3 nucleotides read TGTGCCAGCAGTCCCAGCGGGAGAGACTTGGGATCCTACGAGCAGTACTTC. The chain carries TRBV27 and TRBJ2-5, with TRBD2 identical over 8 bases. The end of the DNA is better explained by TRBJ2-7, so the J call may be wrong. The CDR3 is 17 residues long. Germline values: CDR1 MNHEY, CDR2 SMNVEV (reference sequence).

V and J are TRBV9 and TRBJ2-1, with TRBD2 identical over 9 bases. J gave up 8 bases and V 3 bases, and 9 bases lay outside the gene matches. CDR1 and CDR2 from the germline V gene are SGDLS and YYNGEE. CDR3 length equals 15 residues. CDR3 region: CASSESGGRGDEQFF. The CDR3 bases are TGTGCCAGCAGCGAGTCGGGCGGGAGGGGGGATGAGCAGTTCTTC.

The chain is built from TRBV19 and TRBJ2-7; possible D gene TRBD1, 6 bases. V was shortened by 9 bases and J by 5 bases, with 17 bases between the two germline ends. The CDR3 totals 13 residues. The germline CDR1 and CDR2 sequences are LNHDA and SQIVND (reference sequence). CDR3: CASRLGAGNEQYF. The CDR3 DNA follows: TGTGCCAGCCGTTTGGGGGCAGGGAACGAGCAGTACTTC.

This clone was counted a few times. The chain links TRBV5-6 to TRBJ1-4; no reliable D call. Trimming took off 2 bases at V and 7 bases at J, with 15 bases between the two ends. This CDR3 is built from 15 residues. CDR1 is SGHDT, CDR2 YYEEEE, per germline. CDR3 DNA sequence: TGTGCCAGCAGCTTAAGCACTACCTGGGTTGAAAAACTGTTTTTT. Translation: CASSLSTTWVEKLFF.

The chain has TRBV19 and TRBJ1-2; 9 bases agree with TRBD1. Trimming took 9 bases from V and 7 from J; bases not matched to a gene: 3. This CDR3 region has 11 residues. Looked up from germline, CDR1 is LNHDA and CDR2 is SQIVND (reference sequence). The chain's CDR3 is CASETGGGYTF. Here the CDR3 DNA reads TGTGCCAGCGAGACAGGGGGTGGCTACACCTTC.

The chain joins TRBV30 to TRBJ1-1, with D maybe TRBD1 (5 bases). Germline CDR1 is GTSNPN and CDR2 is SVGIG (reference sequence). This CDR3 has 12 amino acids. The V end was cut by 8 bases, the J end by 4 bases, with 14 bases between. CDR3 region: CARGRGSTEAFF. The CDR3, as DNA: TGTGCCCGCGGAAGGGGTTCCACTGAAGCTTTCTTT.

The rearrangement joins TRBV15 to TRBJ1-5, with D perhaps TRBD1 (6 bases). The germline V and J ends were trimmed by 4 bases and 3 bases, with 16 bases remaining between them. The germline V gene has CDR1 LNHNV and CDR2 YYDKDF (reference sequence). This CDR3 has 16 residues. DNA of the CDR3: TGTGCCACCAGCACCTGGGAAACAGGGCTCAATCAGCCCCAGCATTTT. It translates to CATSTWETGLNQPQHF.

The table lists this clone with a few counts. This chain joins TRBV14 and TRBJ2-1; unclear D gene. Germline loops: CDR1 SGHDN, CDR2 FVKESK. The CDR3 contains 12 residues. V lost 1 base to trimming and J lost 12 bases, with 10 bases between them. This CDR3 reads CASSQVYAPQFF. As DNA, the CDR3 is TGTGCCAGCAGCCAAGTGTACGCGCCGCAGTTCTTC.

This clone has more than one count but fewer than ten. The chain joins TRBV4-1 to TRBJ2-1; 10 bases are a match to TRBD1. CDR3 length equals 15 residues. The trim removed 6 bases at V and 6 bases at J, leaving 8 bases unmatched. The germline V gene has CDR1 MGHRA and CDR2 YSYEKL. The CDR3 sequence: CASRSGTGAINEQFF. The CDR3 coding sequence is TGCGCCAGCAGGTCCGGGACAGGGGCGATCAATGAGCAGTTCTTC.

This clone has just a few counts. The J gene is TRBJ1-1, the V gene TRBV5-1; 8 bases match TRBD1. The V segment lost 0 bases and the J segment 10 bases; nucleotides outside the gene matches: 11. CDR3 length equals 15 residues. Germline V gene sequence: CDR1 SGHRS, CDR2 YFSETQ. Written as DNA, the CDR3 is TGCGCCAGCAGCTTGGGACAGGGGTACCCACTGGGAGCTTTCTTT. Translating gives CASSLGQGYPLGAFF.

The chain carries TRBV9 and TRBJ2-7; TRBD2 agrees at 9 bases. J gave up 4 bases and V 3 bases, and 5 bases lay outside the gene matches. The V gene's germline CDR1 is SGDLS and CDR2 YYNGEE. The CDR3 length is 14 residues. The CDR3 DNA sequence: TGTGCCAGCAGCGCGGCGGGAGGGCCTTACGAGCAGTACTTC. Its translation is CASSAAGGPYEQYF.

To note about this clone: Within the sample, other DNA sequences also encode this same CDR3. The rearrangement joins TRBV5-8 to TRBJ1-5; 11 bases fit TRBD1. The CDR3 contains 16 residues. Looked up from germline, CDR1 is SGHTS and CDR2 is YDEGEE. The trim removed 3 bases at V and 4 bases at J, leaving 6 bases unmatched. CDR3 nucleotide sequence: TGTGCCAGCAGCTCGCCGGGACAGGGGGGAAATCAGCCCCAGCATTTT. Translated, it gives CASSSPGQGGNQPQHF. The full variable domain, its missing parts supplied by reference TRBV5-8 and TRBJ1-5, is EAGVTQSPTHLIKTRGQQATLRCSPISGHTSVYWYQQALGLGLQFLLWYDEGEERNRGNFPPRFSGRQFPNYSSELNVNALELEDSALYLCASSSPGQGGNQPQHFGDGTRLSIL.

The chain couples TRBV6-1 to TRBJ1-2, with a weak D call TRBD1 (5 bases). This CDR3 comprises 14 residues. The germline V and J ends were trimmed by 0 bases and 8 bases, with 13 bases remaining between them. The germline gives CDR1 MNHNS, CDR2 SASEGT. The CDR3 sequence is CASSEALQAMGYTF. CDR3 sequence (DNA): TGTGCCAGCAGTGAAGCGTTACAGGCCATGGGCTACACCTTC.

The gene calls are TRBV19 and TRBJ1-5; D is possibly TRBD1 (6 bases). Germline assignment: CDR1 LNHDA and CDR2 SQIVND (reference sequence). The ends were cut back, 5 bases at V and 4 bases at J, with 9 bases in the middle. This CDR3 comprises 13 residues. The CDR3 reads CASSWTVNQPQHF. In DNA form, the CDR3 reads TGTGCCAGTAGTTGGACAGTAAATCAGCCCCAGCATTTT.

This rearrangement joins TRBV21-1 to TRBJ2-7; TRBD1 is the table's D call, not checked against the DNA. TRBV21-1 is recorded as a pseudogene. The CDR3 runs 15 residues. The CDR3 sequence is CASSHTGFAVYEQYF. Written as DNA, the CDR3 is TGTGCCAGCAGCCATACAGGGTTTGCTGTCTACGAGCAGTACTTC.

This chain uses TRBV9 with TRBJ1-1; 8 bases are a match to TRBD1. The germline CDR1 and CDR2 sequences are SGDLS and YYNGEE. The length of the CDR3 is 12 residues. With V trimmed by 10 bases and J by 4 bases, 6 bases remained unmatched. CDR3 sequence (DNA): TGTGCCTCCCAGGGGGCGAGCACTGAAGCTTTCTTT. Translated, it gives CASQGASTEAFF.

This clone appeared a few times. V usage is TRBV2 and J usage is TRBJ2-3; 8 nucleotides line up with TRBD2. Per germline, CDR1 SNHLY and CDR2 FYNNEI. With V trimmed by 3 bases and J by 2 bases, 7 bases remained unmatched. The CDR3 runs to 16 residues. CDR3 DNA sequence: TGTGCCAGCAGTGATGATAGCGGGACCTACACAGATACGCAGTATTTT. Its translation: CASSDDSGTYTDTQYF.

The chain has TRBV10-2 and TRBJ2-7, with 9 nucleotides matching TRBD1. Per germline, CDR1 WSHSY and CDR2 SAAADI. This CDR3 has 15 residues. V shed 5 bases and J 0 bases; nucleotides not matched to a gene: 5. DNA for the CDR3: TGCGCCAGCAGTTCTCCGGGACAGGGCTCCTACGAGCAGTACTTC. Translating it yields CASSSPGQGSYEQYF.